This T cell receptor beta chain derives from a study of blood T cell repertoires in COVID-19. In the study overall: Samples of COVID-19 (acute and convalescent) were obtained from the United States, Italy and Spain. T cells, B-cell-depleted T cells, or PBMCs supplied cDNA or gDNA.

A Seattle source enrolled patients during active infection and followed them longitudinally. Trimming pared 0 bases from V and 4 bases from J, leaving 15 bases between. The CDR3 runs to 17 residues. Germline V lookup: CDR1 LNHNV, CDR2 YYDKDF (reference sequence). Source study methods: Reference gene primer amplification in the assay estimated nucleated cell counts. The protocol was immunoSEQ multiplex PCR, while the TCRdb copy is restricted to in-frame clones and leaves out a portion. V, J and clone size were drawn from that table, and D and trimming were deduced from the DNA. The repertoire consists of roughly 75,000 clones, with over 80% occurring once and the leading ten covering around 13%.

This rearrangement joins TRBV15 to TRBJ2-2; D is possibly TRBD2 (5 bases). The receptor was derived from a man between 50 and 59 years old with COVID-19, enrolled during active disease. The sequenced sample was peripheral blood. DNA for the CDR3: TGTGCCACCAGCAGAGATCGGGGAGAGCGGAGCACCGGGGAGCTGTTTTTT. This sequence encodes CATSRDRGERSTGELFF.